Sequencing of this T cell receptor (beta chain) was carried out in a study of human T cells and chemical hapten exposure (dated by TCRdb to about 2021). General notes on the study: Libraries were pooled for sequencing, and per-sample TCR yields varied mainly because of small differences in library volumes within the pool. In alopecia patients, the study followed how the peripheral blood TCR repertoire changed in vivo over primary and secondary sensitization to diphenylcyclopropenone (DPC), a hapten. Results the study describes overall, beyond this receptor: DPC sensitization did not change how many TCRs were above 1 in 1000 frequency, and no evidence was found of alterations in global repertoire structure. Repeated subsampling changed both the strength of the expansion versus patch-test correlation and the threshold at which that correlation became significant.

Library preparation attached unique molecular identifiers to individual cDNA molecules for quantitative, reproducible TCR counting. From each blood RNA sample, both TCR alpha and TCR beta chains were sequenced. The published analysis was carried out like this. Samples had a median of 95,638 TCRs, with a range from roughly 20,000 to 690,600. V, J and CDR3 annotation of the TCR reads was performed with the Decombinator software suite. For the PS versus PT1 abundance plots, all samples were subsampled to the same number of TCRs (28,000). TCRs were defined as expanded if absent before sensitization and observed at least eight times at the 2-week time point. TCRdb reanalyzed the raw reads on its own, using fastp at Q25 for trimming and MiXCR for clone calling, and kept in-frame beta chains. Every distinct CDR3 protein forms one entry, paired with its most common genes and DNA. The V and J calls, along with clone size, are taken from TCRdb and not from the paper's own processing. This sample comprises roughly 120,000 distinct CDR3 sequences, 8.5% of them detected only once. The ten top clones hold about 1.4% of the sample.

This clonotype showed up just a few times. Its cognate antigen has yet to be identified. One base away there is no much larger clone; base qualities are not given. Total RNA was extracted from unfractionated whole blood that had been collected in Tempus Blood RNA tubes. Five healthy volunteers served as TCR sequencing controls and were bled at day 0, 2 weeks and 6 weeks. The clonotype was recovered from a human donor in good health. Some clones in this sample may be carry-over from other donors' samples. Donor details come from another sample of the same person, matched by shared clones. The sequenced sample was whole blood.

The DNA sequence is as follows: TGTGCCAGCAGCCAGCTAGTCGGGGACCACAATGAGCAGTTCTTC. This sequence encodes CASSQLVGDHNEQFF. The sequence links TRBV3-1 to TRBJ2-1, with the D call tentatively TRBD1 or TRBD2, each fitting 5 bases. Reading the germline V gene (reference sequence) gives CDR1 LGHDT and CDR2 YNNKEL. V is clipped by 3 bases and J by 5 bases, and the sequence between their germline boundaries is 14 bases long. The CDR3 numbers 15 residues from cysteine through phenylalanine. Left in the record is the CDR3 DNA by itself, 45 bases read in frame from the first base.